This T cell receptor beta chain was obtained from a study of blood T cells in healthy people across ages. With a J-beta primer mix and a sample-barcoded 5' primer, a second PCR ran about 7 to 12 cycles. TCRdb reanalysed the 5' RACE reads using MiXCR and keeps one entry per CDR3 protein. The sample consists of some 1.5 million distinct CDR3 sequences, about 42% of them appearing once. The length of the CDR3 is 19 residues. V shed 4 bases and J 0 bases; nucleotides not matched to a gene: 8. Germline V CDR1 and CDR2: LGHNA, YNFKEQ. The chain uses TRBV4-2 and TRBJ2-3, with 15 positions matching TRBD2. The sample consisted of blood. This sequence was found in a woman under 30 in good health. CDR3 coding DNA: TGTGCCAGCAGCCCGGCGGGACTAGCGGGAGGCCCAAGCACAGATACGCAGTATTTT. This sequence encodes CASSPAGLAGGPSTDTQYF.